What follows are 7 T cell receptor beta chains derived from one specimen sequenced in a study of blood T cells in healthy people across ages. Using a J-beta primer mix together with a sample-barcoded 5' primer, a second PCR was run for about 6 to 11 cycles. TCRdb called the 5' RACE reads again in MiXCR, with one record for every CDR3 protein. The table records about 680,000 distinct CDR3 sequences, approximately 50% of them present only once. Source material: blood. Receptors were obtained from a woman aged 55-70 years in good health.

This clonotype occurred many times. This clone may be a read error of a much larger clone one base away. The rearrangement uses TRBV7-3 and TRBJ2-5; a weak D match, TRBD2 (6 bases). The V and J ends lost 5 bases and 11 bases respectively, with 21 bases between them. Germline V lookup: CDR1 SGHTA, CDR2 FQGTGA. CDR3 size: 14 residues. CDR3 protein: CASSVSMGGDEQYF. CDR3 bases: TGTGCCAGCAGCGTATCAATGGGAGGCGATGAGCAGTACTTC.

This chain connects TRBV28 to TRBJ2-7; 12 bases agree with TRBD2. Germline CDR1 MDHEN, CDR2 SYDVKM. V lost 4 bases to trimming and J lost 3 bases; unmatched junction nucleotides: 13. CDR3 size: 18 residues. CDR3 sequence reads: CASSSPPGTSGSLYEQYF. The CDR3 nucleotides read TGTGCCAGCAGTTCGCCACCCGGGACTAGCGGGTCCCTCTACGAGCAGTACTTC. The full variable domain, with the rest looked up from reference TRBV28 and TRBJ2-7, is DVKVTQSSRYLVKRTGEKVFLECVQDMDHENMFWYRQDPGLGLRLIYFSYDVKMKEKGDIPEGYSVSREKKERFSLILESASTNQTSMYLCASSSPPGTSGSLYEQYFGPGTRLTVT.

The chain is built from TRBV7-2 and TRBJ2-5; 8 positions match TRBD1. CDR1 and CDR2 (germline): SGHTA, FQGNSA. V dropped 1 base and J dropped 3; count of bases not matched to a gene: 4. The CDR3 loop spans 15 amino acids. The CDR3 nucleotides are TGTGCCAGCAGCTTAGGGACAGGGTTCAAAGAGACCCAGTACTTC. Amino acids: CASSLGTGFKETQYF.

The chain is built from TRBV20-1 and TRBJ2-3; TRBD2 matches 11 bases. The CDR3 totals 14 residues. J gave up 1 base and V 6 bases, and 3 bases lay outside the gene matches. Germline CDR1 DFQATT, CDR2 SNEGSKA (reference sequence). CDR3 protein: CSATGLAGTDTQYF. CDR3 DNA: TGCAGTGCGACGGGACTAGCGGGCACAGATACGCAGTATTTT.

This sequence joins TRBV20-1 and TRBJ2-7, with TRBD2 identical over 7 bases. The CDR3 runs 12 residues. Germline values: CDR1 DFQATT, CDR2 SNEGSKA (reference sequence). V lost 3 bases to trimming and J lost 3 bases; unmatched junction nucleotides: 2. CDR3 amino acids: CSASWGGYEQYF. In DNA form, the CDR3 reads TGCAGTGCTAGTTGGGGGGGCTACGAGCAGTACTTC.

This rearrangement joins TRBV21-1 to TRBJ2-1; the table's D gene call, TRBD2, was not cross checked with the DNA. TRBV21-1 is described as a pseudogene. The CDR3 contains 16 residues. CDR3 nucleotide sequence: TGTGCCAGCAGCAAACAGAGACTAGCGGGTTACAATGAGCAGTTCTTC. It is translated as CASSKQRLAGYNEQFF.

The J gene is TRBJ2-1, the V gene TRBV5-1, with D unclear. CDR1 is SGHRS, CDR2 YFSETQ, per germline. Trimming left V 0 bases short and J 5 bases short, with 6 bases between. There are 13 residues in the CDR3. CDR3 amino acids: CASSLELDNEQFF. Here the CDR3 DNA reads TGCGCCAGCAGCTTGGAGTTGGACAATGAGCAGTTCTTC.